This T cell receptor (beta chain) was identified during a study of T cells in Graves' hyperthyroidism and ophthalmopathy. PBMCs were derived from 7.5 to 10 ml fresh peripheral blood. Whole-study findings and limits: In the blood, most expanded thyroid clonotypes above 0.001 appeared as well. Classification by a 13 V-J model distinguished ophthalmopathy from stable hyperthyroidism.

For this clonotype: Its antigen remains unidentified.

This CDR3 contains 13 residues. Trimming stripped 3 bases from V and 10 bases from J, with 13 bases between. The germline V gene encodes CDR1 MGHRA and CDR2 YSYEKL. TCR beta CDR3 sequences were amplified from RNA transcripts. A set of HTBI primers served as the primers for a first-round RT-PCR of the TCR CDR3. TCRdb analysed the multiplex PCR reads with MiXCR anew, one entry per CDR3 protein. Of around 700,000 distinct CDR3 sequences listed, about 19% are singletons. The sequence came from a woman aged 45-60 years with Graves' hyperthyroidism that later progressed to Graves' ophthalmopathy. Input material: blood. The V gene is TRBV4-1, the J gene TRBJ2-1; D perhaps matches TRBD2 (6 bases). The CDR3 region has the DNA TGCGCCAGCAGCCAGGGGACTGGCCTAGAGCAGTTCTTC. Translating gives CASSQGTGLEQFF.